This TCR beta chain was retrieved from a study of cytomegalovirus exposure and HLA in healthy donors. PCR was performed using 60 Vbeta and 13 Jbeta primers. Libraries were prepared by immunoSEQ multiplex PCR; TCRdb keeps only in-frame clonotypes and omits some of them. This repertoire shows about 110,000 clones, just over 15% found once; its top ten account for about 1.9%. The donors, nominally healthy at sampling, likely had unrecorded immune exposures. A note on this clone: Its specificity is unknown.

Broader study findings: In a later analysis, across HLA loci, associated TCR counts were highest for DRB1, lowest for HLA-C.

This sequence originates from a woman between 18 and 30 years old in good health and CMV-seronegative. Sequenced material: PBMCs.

The CDR3 coding sequence is TGTGCCAGCAGCCCCCGACAGGGCTTGGGGAATTCACCCCTCCACTTT. It translates to CASSPRQGLGNSPLHF. V gene TRBV13 combines with J gene TRBJ1-6; 7 bases align to TRBD1. With 5 bases clipped from V and 7 bases from J, the junction kept 11 bases outside the gene matches. The CDR3 runs 16 residues. Germline lookup yields CDR1 PRHDT and CDR2 FYEKMQ (reference sequence).